The entry below gives a single T cell receptor (beta chain) sequence along with its context. The data stem from a study of molecular identifiers for immune sequencing clone quantification. Whole-study context: Replicates split RNA from roughly 20,000 or 100,000 naive CD8 cells five ways, and the researchers sequenced four portions.

Trimming cost V 2 bases and J 2 bases, with 19 bases left between them. The germline V gene encodes CDR1 SNHLY and CDR2 FYNNEI. The CDR3 consists of 18 residues. From approximately 20,000 to 1,000,000 sorted cells, naive CD8 libraries were generated with 10%, 30% or 50% RNA. Each CDR3 protein is one row after TCRdb ran MiXCR on the PCR reads. The sample lists around 460,000 distinct CDR3 sequences; around 25% were seen once. The clonotype comes from a human donor in good health. Some libraries in this study had Jurkat cell RNA spiked in. The gene calls are TRBV2 and TRBJ1-5; D possibly corresponds to TRBD1 (6 bases). Sequenced input: naive CD8+ T cells from blood, with Jurkat cell RNA spiked in. Stated subset: FACS-sorted CD8+CD4-CCR7+CD45RA+ naive T cells. CDR3: CASSERTRGHKGNQPQHF. The CDR3 DNA reads TGTGCCAGCAGTGAAAGAACACGGGGACACAAAGGCAATCAGCCCCAGCATTTT.